This T cell receptor (beta chain) was profiled in a study of beta chain features in type 1 diabetes. Germline lookup yields CDR1 SGHRS and CDR2 YFSETQ. Trimming at V came to 0 bases and at J to 6 bases, leaving 15 bases not matched to a gene. The length of the CDR3 is 18 residues. Donors underwent one heparinised blood draw, roughly 110 mL on average. CD45RO/CCR7/CD25/CD127/CD95/CD27 separated CD4+ naive, central memory, regulatory and stem cell-like memory cells by sorting. Study-wide results and limits: For Type 1 diabetes patients, all four CD4+ subsets carried TCRB CDR3s that were moderately but significantly shorter.

Comments on this clone: Its antigen is not known.

The authors reverse transcribed all of the isolated RNA, so sequencing captured expressed TCRB transcripts. Read counts averaged approximately 3.5 million for samples of naive, central memory and regulatory T cells. Sequencing used immunoSEQ multiplex PCR; TCRdb keeps in-frame clones, though not all of them. The data hold 400,000 or so clones, with over 8.5% observed a single time. The sequence was obtained from a man in his thirties or forties with type 1 diabetes. Sequenced sample: central memory CD4+ T cells from blood. The V gene is TRBV5-1, the J gene TRBJ2-7, with TRBD2 matching over 10 bases. The CDR3 loop is CASSLGTSGPQSVGEQYF. DNA of the CDR3: TGCGCCAGCAGCTTGGGGACTAGCGGCCCGCAGTCCGTAGGCGAGCAGTACTTC.